The 15 T cell receptor beta chains given below trace back to one sample, sequenced in a study of OX40 agonist ivuxolimab in advanced cancers. Repertoires were generated with immunoSEQ multiplex PCR, while TCRdb's copy carries only in-frame clones and drops some. Of roughly 75,000 clones listed, 70% to 90% are singletons. The sequencing used CD4+ or CD8+ T cells sorted from blood, collected in a trial of the OX40 agonist ivuxolimab. Receptors were obtained from an adult with an advanced solid tumor such as melanoma, head and neck, liver or kidney cancer.

The J gene is TRBJ2-6, the V gene TRBV18; 7 positions agree with TRBD1. The germline gives CDR1 KGHSH, CDR2 LQKENI. This CDR3 is 16 amino acids long. The V segment lost 3 bases and the J segment 4 bases; nucleotides outside the gene matches: 6. CDR3 sequence reads: CASSPTTGAGANVLTF. CDR3 bases: TGTGCCAGCTCACCGACTACAGGGGCCGGGGCCAACGTCCTGACTTTC.

The chain recombines TRBV9 with TRBJ1-3; D remains unclear. V lost 4 bases, J lost 4 bases, and 18 bases lay in between. The CDR3 totals 16 residues. Germline lookup yields CDR1 SGDLS and CDR2 YYNGEE. This CDR3 reads CASSPARVAGGNTIYF. In DNA form, the CDR3 reads TGTGCCAGCAGCCCAGCTAGGGTAGCGGGCGGAAACACCATATATTTT. The whole variable domain, remainder taken from reference TRBV9 and TRBJ1-3, is DSGVTQTPKHLITATGQRVTLRCSPRSGDLSVYWYQQSLDQGLQFLIQYYNGEERAKGNILERFSAQQFPDLHSELNLSSLELGDSALYFCASSPARVAGGNTIYFGEGSWLTVV.

The V call is TRBV9, the J call TRBJ2-2; TRBD1 is a possible D gene (6 bases). CDR1 and CDR2 from the germline V gene are SGDLS and YYNGEE. The CDR3 has 16 amino acids. V dropped 4 bases and J dropped 2 bases, with 15 bases sitting between them. CDR3 sequence: CASSPRDTRNTGELFF. As DNA, the CDR3 is TGTGCCAGCAGCCCCCGGGACACCCGAAACACCGGGGAGCTGTTTTTT. Combining the CDR3 with reference TRBV9 and TRBJ2-2 gives the whole variable domain DSGVTQTPKHLITATGQRVTLRCSPRSGDLSVYWYQQSLDQGLQFLIQYYNGEERAKGNILERFSAQQFPDLHSELNLSSLELGDSALYFCASSPRDTRNTGELFFGEGSRLTVL.

The V gene is TRBV9, the J gene TRBJ1-5; D is unresolved. CDR1 is SGDLS and CDR2 is YYNGEE in the germline V gene. V lost 3 bases and J lost 6, with 13 bases in between. The CDR3 contains 14 residues. CDR3 sequence (DNA): TGTGCCAGCAGCGACGGGGTTACCGTTCAGCCCCAGCATTTT. Its protein is CASSDGVTVQPQHF.

The V call is TRBV11-3, the J call TRBJ2-1; perhaps TRBD1 as D (6 bases). Trimming shortened V by 6 bases and J by 13 bases, and 13 bases separated the two germline ends. The length of the CDR3 is 11 residues. Germline CDR1 and CDR2: SGHNT and YENEEA. The CDR3 here is CASRSGVHQFF. CDR3 nucleotides: TGTGCCAGCAGATCAGGGGTTCATCAGTTCTTC. The variable domain in full, completed from reference TRBV11-3 and TRBJ2-1, reads EAGVVQSPRYKIIEKKQPVAFWCNPISGHNTLYWYLQNLGQGPELLIRYENEEAVDDSQLPKDRFSAERLKGVDSTLKIQPAELGDSAVYLCASRSGVHQFFGPGTRLTVL.

The rearrangement joins TRBV21-1 to TRBJ1-1. TRBV21-1 counts as a pseudogene. The CDR3 is made up of 18 amino acids. As DNA, the CDR3 is TGTGCCAGCAGCAAAGCGAATGAGGGGTGCAGGGCGAACACTGAAGCTTTCTTT. It is translated as CASSKANEGCRANTEAFF.

V and J are TRBV7-9 and TRBJ1-2; 7 bases are a match to TRBD1. J gave up 8 bases and V 5 bases, and 11 bases lay outside the gene matches. CDR1 and CDR2 from the germline V gene are SEHNR and FQNEAQ (reference sequence). The CDR3 has 14 amino acids. DNA of the CDR3: TGTGCCAGCAGCCCATTCGGGGCAGGGGGAGGCTACACCTTC. Translated, it gives CASSPFGAGGGYTF. Full variable domain (remainder filled in from reference TRBV7-9 and TRBJ1-2): DTGVSQNPRHKITKRGQNVTFRCDPISEHNRLYWYRQTLGQGPEFLTYFQNEAQLEKSRLLSDRFSAERPKGSFSTLEIQRTEQGDSAMYLCASSPFGAGGGYTFGSGTRLTVV.

V and J are TRBV7-8 and TRBJ2-6, with D maybe TRBD2 (6 bases). Trimming shortened V by 5 bases and J by 4 bases, and 9 bases separated the two germline ends. The CDR3 spans 14 residues. The germline V gene encodes CDR1 SGHVS and CDR2 FQNEAQ. CDR3 sequence reads: CASSAGRGANVLTF. For the CDR3, the DNA is TGTGCCAGCAGCGCGGGGCGGGGGGCCAACGTCCTGACTTTC.

This clone was detected only once. The chain joins TRBV14 to TRBJ1-1; tentatively, D is TRBD1 (5 bases). Germline V CDR1 and CDR2: SGHDN, FVKESK. V was clipped by 4 bases and J by 4 bases, with 16 bases between them. CDR3 length: 15 residues. The CDR3 sequence is CASSLGTLAGTEAFF. In DNA form, the CDR3 reads TGTGCCAGCAGCCTAGGGACCCTGGCTGGCACTGAAGCTTTCTTT.

The chain combines TRBV5-1 with TRBJ2-3; no definite D call. The length of the CDR3 is 15 residues. The germline CDR1 and CDR2 sequences are SGHRS and YFSETQ. Trimming pared 0 bases from V and 2 bases from J, leaving 10 bases between. This CDR3 is CASSLAGINTDTQYF. The CDR3 coding sequence is TGCGCCAGCAGCTTGGCTGGGATTAACACAGATACGCAGTATTTT.

The V and J genes are TRBV29-1 and TRBJ1-1; 8 positions agree with TRBD1. The CDR3 extends over 14 amino acids. After removal of 7 bases from V and 2 bases from J, the junction contained 9 bases not matched to a gene. CDR1 and CDR2 (germline): SQVTM, ANQGSEA. CDR3 nucleotide sequence: TGCAGCGCCCCTCGCGGACAGGGAAACACTGAAGCTTTCTTT. It yields the protein CSAPRGQGNTEAFF. Full variable domain (remainder filled in from reference TRBV29-1 and TRBJ1-1): SAVISQKPSRDICQRGTSLTIQCQVDSQVTMMFWYRQQPGQSLTLIATANQGSEATYESGFVIDKFPISRPNLTFSTLTVSNMSPEDSSIYLCSAPRGQGNTEAFFGQGTRLTVV.

The chain couples TRBV19 to TRBJ2-3, with no clear D. The V end lost 6 bases, the J end lost 0 bases, and 7 bases lay between the germline ends. In germline, CDR1 is LNHDA, CDR2 SQIVND (reference sequence). The CDR3 is 13 amino acids. CDR3 region: CASRGRSTDTQYF. CDR3 DNA: TGTGCCAGTAGAGGACGGAGCACAGATACGCAGTATTTT.

This clone was seen once. V gene TRBV30 combines with J gene TRBJ2-6; D perhaps matches TRBD1 (5 bases). From germline, CDR1 is GTSNPN and CDR2 SVGIG (reference sequence). There are 14 residues in the CDR3. V was shortened by 4 bases and J by 2 bases, with 9 bases between the two germline ends. Written as DNA, the CDR3 is TGTGCCTGGAAGGGCAGGGCTGGGGCCAACGTCCTGACTTTC. It specifies CAWKGRAGANVLTF.

This rearrangement joins TRBV7-2 to TRBJ2-1; tentative D call: TRBD2 (7 bases). The CDR3 totals 15 residues. Trimming pared 2 bases from V and 7 bases from J, leaving 15 bases between. Per germline, CDR1 SGHTA and CDR2 FQGNSA. Here the CDR3 DNA reads TGTGCCAGCAGCTTAAGAGGGGGGGTTAATAATGAGCAGTTCTTC. This encodes CASSLRGGVNNEQFF.

V is TRBV11-2 and J is TRBJ2-3; maybe TRBD1 (5 bases). CDR1 and CDR2 from the germline V gene are SGHAT and FQNNGV. The CDR3 is 14 amino acids. Trimming removed 3 bases from V and 5 bases from J, with 12 bases in between. CDR3 region: CASSLVGRGDTQYF. Here the CDR3 DNA reads TGTGCCAGCAGCTTGGTGGGAAGGGGAGATACGCAGTATTTT.